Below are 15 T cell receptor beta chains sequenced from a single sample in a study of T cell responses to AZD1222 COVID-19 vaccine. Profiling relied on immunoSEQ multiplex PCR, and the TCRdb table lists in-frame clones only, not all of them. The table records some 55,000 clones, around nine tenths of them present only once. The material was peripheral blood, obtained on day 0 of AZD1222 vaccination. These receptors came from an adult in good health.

This chain's CDR3 is CASSPWAGANEKLFF. The DNA of the CDR3 is TGTGCCAGCAGCCCCTGGGCGGGGGCTAATGAAAAACTGTTTTTT. The chain carries TRBV7-9 and TRBJ1-4; D possibly corresponds to TRBD1 (5 bases). V was clipped by 5 bases and J by 3 bases, with 13 bases between them. The germline gives CDR1 SEHNR, CDR2 FQNEAQ (reference sequence). This CDR3 is built from 15 residues. The full variable domain, completed using reference TRBV7-9 and TRBJ1-4, is DTGVSQNPRHKITKRGQNVTFRCDPISEHNRLYWYRQTLGQGPEFLTYFQNEAQLEKSRLLSDRFSAERPKGSFSTLEIQRTEQGDSAMYLCASSPWAGANEKLFFGSGTQLSVL.

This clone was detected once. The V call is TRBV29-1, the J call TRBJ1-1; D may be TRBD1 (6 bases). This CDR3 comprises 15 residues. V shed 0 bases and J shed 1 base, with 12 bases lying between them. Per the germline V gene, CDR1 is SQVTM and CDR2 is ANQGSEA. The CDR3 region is CSVEDSGAGNTEAFF. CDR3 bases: TGCAGCGTTGAAGATTCGGGGGCGGGGAACACTGAAGCTTTCTTT.

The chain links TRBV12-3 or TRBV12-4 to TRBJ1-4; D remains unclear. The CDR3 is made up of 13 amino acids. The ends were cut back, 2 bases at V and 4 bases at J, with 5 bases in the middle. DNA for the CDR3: TGTGCCAGCAGTTTACAGTTTAATGAAAAACTGTTTTTT. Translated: CASSLQFNEKLFF.

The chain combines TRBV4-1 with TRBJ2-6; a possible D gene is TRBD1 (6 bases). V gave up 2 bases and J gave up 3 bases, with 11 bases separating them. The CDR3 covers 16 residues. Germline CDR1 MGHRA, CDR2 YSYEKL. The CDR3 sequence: CASSQPGAGGANVLTF. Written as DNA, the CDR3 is TGCGCCAGCAGCCAACCAGGGGCAGGTGGGGCCAACGTCCTGACTTTC.

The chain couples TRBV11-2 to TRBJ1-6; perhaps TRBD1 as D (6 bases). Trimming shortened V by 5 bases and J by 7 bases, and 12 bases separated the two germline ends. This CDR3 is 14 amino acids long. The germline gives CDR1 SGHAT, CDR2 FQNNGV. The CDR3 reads CASSLRGGNSPLHF. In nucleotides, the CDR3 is TGTGCCAGCAGCCTGAGGGGGGGCAATTCACCCCTCCACTTT.

The DNA of the CDR3 is TGTGCCAGCAGCCTTACAGGGCCGACTAATGAAAAACTGTTTTTT. This gives the protein CASSLTGPTNEKLFF. J is TRBJ1-4 and V is TRBV7-2; the D gene is possibly TRBD1 (6 bases). The CDR3 sequence is 15 residues long. From germline, CDR1 is SGHTA and CDR2 FQGNSA. Trimming removed 5 bases from V and 2 bases from J, with 12 bases in between.

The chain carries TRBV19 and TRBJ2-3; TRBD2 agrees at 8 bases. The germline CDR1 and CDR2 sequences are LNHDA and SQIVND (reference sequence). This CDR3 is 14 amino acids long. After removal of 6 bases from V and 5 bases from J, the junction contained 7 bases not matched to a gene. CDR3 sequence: CASSAGGEGDTQYF. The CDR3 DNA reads TGTGCCAGTAGCGCGGGGGGAGAGGGAGATACGCAGTATTTT.

CDR3 nucleotides: TGTGCCAGCAGGCAGACAGGAGCTGGAAACACCATATATTTT. Its translation is CASRQTGAGNTIYF. This sequence joins TRBV2 and TRBJ1-3; D perhaps matches TRBD1 (6 bases). The CDR3 has 14 amino acids. Between the trimmed V and J ends, which lost 6 bases and 2 bases, there was a span of 11 bases. Germline values: CDR1 SNHLY, CDR2 FYNNEI.

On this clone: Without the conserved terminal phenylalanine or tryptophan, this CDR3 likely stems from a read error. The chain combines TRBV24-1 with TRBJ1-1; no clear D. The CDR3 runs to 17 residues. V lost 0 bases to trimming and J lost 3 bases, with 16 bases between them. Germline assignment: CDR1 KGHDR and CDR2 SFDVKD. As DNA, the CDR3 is TGTGCCACCAGTGATTTGGTGAAAACGAGCTGGGACACTGAAGCTTTCCTT. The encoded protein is CATSDLVKTSWDTEAFL.

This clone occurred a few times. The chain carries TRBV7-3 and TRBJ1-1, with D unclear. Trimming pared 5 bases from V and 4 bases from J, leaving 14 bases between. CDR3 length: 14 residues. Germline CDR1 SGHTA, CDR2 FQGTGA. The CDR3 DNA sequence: TGTGCCAGCAGCCCTATCTTGGACCGCACTGAAGCTTTCTTT. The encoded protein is CASSPILDRTEAFF. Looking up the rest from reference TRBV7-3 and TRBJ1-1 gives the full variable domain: GAGVSQTPSNKVTEKGKYVELRCDPISGHTALYWYRQSLGQGPEFLIYFQGTGAADDSGLPNDRFFAVRPEGSVSTLKIQRTERGDSAVYLCASSPILDRTEAFFGQGTRLTVV.

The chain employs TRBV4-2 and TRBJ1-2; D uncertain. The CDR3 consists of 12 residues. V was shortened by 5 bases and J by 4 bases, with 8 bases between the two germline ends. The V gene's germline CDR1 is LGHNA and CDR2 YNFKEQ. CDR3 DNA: TGTGCCAGCAGCTTAAAGACCTATGGCTACACCTTC. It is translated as CASSLKTYGYTF.

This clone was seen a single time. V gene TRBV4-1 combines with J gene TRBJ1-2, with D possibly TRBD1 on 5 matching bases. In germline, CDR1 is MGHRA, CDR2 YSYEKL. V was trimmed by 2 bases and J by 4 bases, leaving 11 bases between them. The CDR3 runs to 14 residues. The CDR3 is CASSQHPGPYGYTF. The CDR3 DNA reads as TGCGCCAGCAGCCAACATCCGGGGCCCTATGGCTACACCTTC.

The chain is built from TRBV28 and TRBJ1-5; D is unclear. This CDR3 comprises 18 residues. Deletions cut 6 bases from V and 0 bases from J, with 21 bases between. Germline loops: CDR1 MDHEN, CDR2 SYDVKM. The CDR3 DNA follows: TGTGCCAGCAGCTCCCGCCAGGCCCTTAGAAATAGCAATCAGCCCCAGCATTTT. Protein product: CASSSRQALRNSNQPQHF.

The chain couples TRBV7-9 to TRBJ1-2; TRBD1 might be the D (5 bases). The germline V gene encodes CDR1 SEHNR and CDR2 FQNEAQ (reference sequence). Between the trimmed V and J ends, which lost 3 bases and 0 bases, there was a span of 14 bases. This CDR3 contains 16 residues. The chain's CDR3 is CASSFGGAGSNYGYTF. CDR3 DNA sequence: TGTGCCAGCAGCTTCGGAGGGGCAGGGTCTAACTATGGCTACACCTTC. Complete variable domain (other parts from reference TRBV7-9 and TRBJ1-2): DTGVSQNPRHKITKRGQNVTFRCDPISEHNRLYWYRQTLGQGPEFLTYFQNEAQLEKSRLLSDRFSAERPKGSFSTLEIQRTEQGDSAMYLCASSFGGAGSNYGYTFGSGTRLTVV.

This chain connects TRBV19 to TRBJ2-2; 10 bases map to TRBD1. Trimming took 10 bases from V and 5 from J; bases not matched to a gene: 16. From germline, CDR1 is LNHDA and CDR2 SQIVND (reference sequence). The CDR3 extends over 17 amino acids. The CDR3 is CATLGGTGELLTGELFF. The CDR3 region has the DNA TGTGCCACCCTCGGTGGGACAGGGGAGTTGTTGACCGGGGAGCTGTTTTTT.